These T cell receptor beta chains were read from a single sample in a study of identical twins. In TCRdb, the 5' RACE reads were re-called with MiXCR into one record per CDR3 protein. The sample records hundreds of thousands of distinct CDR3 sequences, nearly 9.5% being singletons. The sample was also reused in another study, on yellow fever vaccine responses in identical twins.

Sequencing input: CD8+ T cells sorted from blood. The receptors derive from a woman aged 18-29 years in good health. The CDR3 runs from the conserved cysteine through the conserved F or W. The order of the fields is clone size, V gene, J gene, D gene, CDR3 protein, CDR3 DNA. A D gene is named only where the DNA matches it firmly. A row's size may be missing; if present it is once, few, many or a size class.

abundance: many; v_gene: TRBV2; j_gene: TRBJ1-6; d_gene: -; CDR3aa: CASTSGVGSPLHF; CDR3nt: TGTGCCAGCACCTCAGGGGTTGGATCACCCCTCCACTTT
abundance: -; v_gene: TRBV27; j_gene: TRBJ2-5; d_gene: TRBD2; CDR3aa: CASSSTSGGLETQYF; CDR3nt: TGTGCCAGCAGTTCCACTAGCGGGGGCCTGGAGACCCAGTACTTC
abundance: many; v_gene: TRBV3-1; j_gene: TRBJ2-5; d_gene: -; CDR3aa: CASSLRTEETQYF; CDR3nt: TGTGCCAGCAGCCTGAGGACGGAGGAGACCCAGTACTTC
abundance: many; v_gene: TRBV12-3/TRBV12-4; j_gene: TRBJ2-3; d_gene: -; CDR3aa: CASTFWADTQYF; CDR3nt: TGTGCCAGCACCTTTTGGGCAGATACGCAGTATTTT
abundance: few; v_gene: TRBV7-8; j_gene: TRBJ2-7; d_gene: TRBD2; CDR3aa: CASSLTRLQREADEQYF; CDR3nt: TGTGCCAGCAGCTTGACCAGACTTCAGCGGGAGGCTGACGAGCAGTACTTC
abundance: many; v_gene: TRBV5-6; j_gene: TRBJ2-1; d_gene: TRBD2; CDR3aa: CASSLESSGGWNEQFF; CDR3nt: TGTGCCAGCAGCTTGGAATCTAGCGGGGGCTGGAATGAGCAGTTCTTC
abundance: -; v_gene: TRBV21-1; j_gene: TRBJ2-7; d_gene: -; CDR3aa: CASTSIPPRQYF; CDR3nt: TGTGCCAGCACATCTATCCCCCCTAGGCAGTACTTC
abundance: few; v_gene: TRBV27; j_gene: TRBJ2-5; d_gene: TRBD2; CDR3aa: CASSSGLAGAETQYF; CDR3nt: TGTGCCAGCAGTTCGGGACTAGCGGGAGCTGAGACCCAGTACTTC
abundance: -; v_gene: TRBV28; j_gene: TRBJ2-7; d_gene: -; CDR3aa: CASSLFTEPPYEQYF; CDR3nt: TGTGCCAGCAGTTTATTTACGGAGCCCCCCTACGAGCAGTACTTC
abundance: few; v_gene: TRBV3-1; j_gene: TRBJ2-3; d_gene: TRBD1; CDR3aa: CASSLGQGARDTQYF; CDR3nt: TGTGCCAGCAGCCTCGGACAGGGGGCGAGGGATACGCAGTATTTT
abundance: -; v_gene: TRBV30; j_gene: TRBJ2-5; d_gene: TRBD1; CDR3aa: CAGHRGNYQETQYF; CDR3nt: TGTGCCGGACACAGGGGGAACTACCAAGAGACCCAGTACTTC
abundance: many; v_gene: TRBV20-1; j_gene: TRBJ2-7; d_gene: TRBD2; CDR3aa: CSAREGISGDSYEQYF; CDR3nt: TGCAGTGCTAGAGAAGGTATTAGCGGGGATTCCTACGAGCAGTACTTC
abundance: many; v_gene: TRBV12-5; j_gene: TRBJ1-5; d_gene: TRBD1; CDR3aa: CASGITGTGGRKSGRPQHF; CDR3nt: TGTGCTAGTGGGATTACCGGGACAGGGGGCCGGAAAAGCGGTCGGCCCCAGCATTTT
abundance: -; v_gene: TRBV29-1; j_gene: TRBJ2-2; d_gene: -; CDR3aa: CSGSEPNTGELFF; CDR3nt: TGCAGCGGAAGCGAGCCAAACACCGGGGAGCTGTTTTTT
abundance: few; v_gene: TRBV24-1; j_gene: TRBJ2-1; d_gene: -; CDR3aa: CATSVNNEQFF; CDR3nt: TGTGCCACCAGTGTTAACAATGAGCAGTTCTTC
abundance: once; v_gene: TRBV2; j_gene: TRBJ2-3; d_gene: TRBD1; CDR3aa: CAIPHPPGQSDTQYF; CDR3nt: TGTGCCATCCCCCACCCCCCGGGACAGTCAGATACGCAGTATTTT
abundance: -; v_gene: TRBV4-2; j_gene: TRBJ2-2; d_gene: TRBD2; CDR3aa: CASSQEMGREGFTGELFF; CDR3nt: TGTGCCAGCAGCCAAGAGATGGGCAGGGAGGGTTTCACCGGGGAGCTGTTTTTT